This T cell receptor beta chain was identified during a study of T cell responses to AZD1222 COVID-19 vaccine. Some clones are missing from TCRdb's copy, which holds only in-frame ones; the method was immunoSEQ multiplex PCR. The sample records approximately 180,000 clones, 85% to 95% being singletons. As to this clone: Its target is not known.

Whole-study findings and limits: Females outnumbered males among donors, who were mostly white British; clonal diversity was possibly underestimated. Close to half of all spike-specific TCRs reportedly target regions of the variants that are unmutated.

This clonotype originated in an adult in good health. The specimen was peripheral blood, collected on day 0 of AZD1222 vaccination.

CDR3: CASSLGRETQYF. The CDR3 region has the DNA TGTGCCAGCAGCTTAGGTCGGGAGACCCAGTACTTC. The rearrangement joins TRBV7-9 to TRBJ2-5, with D unresolved. V was clipped by 1 base and J by 5 bases, with 5 bases between them. This CDR3 region has 12 residues. Looked up from germline, CDR1 is SEHNR and CDR2 is FQNEAQ (reference sequence).